The clone carrying this T cell receptor (beta chain) was counted a few times. Its antigen is currently unknown. Lactation, pregnancy, other autoimmune disease or uncontrolled infection excluded patients. Diagnoses rested on clinical symptoms, serum thyroxine and TRAb, thyroid ultrasound and orbital computed tomography. The data belong to a study of T cells in Graves' hyperthyroidism and ophthalmopathy. Study outcomes and limitations: Expanded thyroid clonotypes (above 0.001) were mostly also found in blood. From stable hyperthyroidism, ophthalmopathy was set apart by a 13 V-J model.

Regions amplified from RNA transcripts were the TCR beta CDR3 regions. First-round RT-PCR of the TCR CDR3 relied on the HTBI primer set. TCRdb reprocessed the multiplex PCR reads with MiXCR, giving one entry per CDR3 protein. The sample lists around 600,000 distinct CDR3 sequences; roughly 15% were seen once. The CDR3 has 14 amino acids. V was trimmed by 4 bases and J by 0 bases, leaving 10 bases between them. The germline gives CDR1 SGDLS, CDR2 YYNGEE. The TCR comes from a woman aged 45-65 years with Graves' ophthalmopathy. Sequencing was carried out using blood. The V call is TRBV9, the J call TRBJ2-5; no reliable D call. CDR3 residues: CASSPNWNQETQYF. For the CDR3, the DNA is TGTGCCAGCAGCCCCAACTGGAACCAAGAGACCCAGTACTTC.